This T cell receptor beta chain is drawn from a study of blood T cell repertoires in COVID-19. Study details: Some COVID-19 samples were acute and others convalescent; all came from the United States, Italy and Spain. T cells, B-cell-depleted T cells, or PBMCs provided the cDNA or gDNA that served as material.

Authors' analysis steps: By means of reference gene primer amplification, nucleated cell counts were estimated. The protocol was immunoSEQ multiplex PCR, while the TCRdb copy is restricted to in-frame clones and leaves out a portion. V, J and clone size are those of that table, while D and trimming were read from the DNA. The data show over 130,000 clones, 77% seen once. This clone was observed once. Germline V lookup: CDR1 SQVTM, CDR2 ANQGSEA. This CDR3 has 12 residues. Between the trimmed V and J ends, which lost 2 bases and 8 bases, there was a span of 10 bases. The origin of this receptor is a woman aged 45-60 years with active or convalescent COVID-19. The chain is built from TRBV29-1 and TRBJ2-1; tentatively, D is TRBD2 (5 bases). Sample: peripheral blood. The CDR3 DNA reads TGCAGCGTTGAACGCCAGAGGGATGAGCAGTTCTTC. Its translation is CSVERQRDEQFF.